These T cell receptor beta chains were read from a single sample in a study of blood T cell repertoires in COVID-19. Here immunoSEQ multiplex PCR was the method, and the copy in TCRdb shows in-frame clones only, minus some. Among around 60,000 clones, around 83% were seen once, and the ten largest hold around 5.4%. The sequenced material came from peripheral blood. These TCRs come from a woman in her sixties with acute or convalescent COVID-19. Both conserved end residues are part of each CDR3. A D gene is named only where the DNA matches it firmly. A row's size may be missing; if present it is once, few, many or a size class.

d_call clone_size j_call v_call cdr3_aa cdr3_nt
. . TRBJ1-4 TRBV5-1 CASSLARATNEKLFF TGCGCCAGCAGCTTGGCCCGGGCAACTAATGAAAAACTGTTTTTT
. . TRBJ1-1 TRBV10-3 CAISVKGRIAEAFF TGTGCCATCAGTGTCAAGGGGCGGATTGCGGAAGCTTTCTTT
. . TRBJ1-1 TRBV19 CASSKIVGAGTEAFF TGTGCCAGTAGTAAGATCGTGGGGGCGGGCACTGAAGCTTTCTTT
. . TRBJ1-3 TRBV9 CASSPLQGTIYF TGTGCCAGCAGCCCCTTACAGGGCACCATATATTTT
TRBD2 . TRBJ2-1 TRBV9 CASPLRPRGGLNEQFF TGTGCCAGCCCACTTCGACCCCGCGGGGGATTAAATGAGCAGTTCTTC
TRBD1 . TRBJ1-1 TRBV7-2 CASSLAAGTANTEAFF TGTGCCAGCAGCCTAGCCGCCGGGACAGCGAACACTGAAGCTTTCTTT
. . TRBJ2-2 TRBV5-1 CASSLRQFEGTGELFF TGCGCCAGCAGCTTGAGGCAGTTCGAGGGAACCGGGGAGCTGTTTTTT
TRBD1 . TRBJ1-2 TRBV24-1 CATSDTGQIHGYTF TGTGCCACCAGTGATACGGGACAGATCCATGGCTACACCTTC
. . TRBJ2-6 TRBV19 CASSIRVSGANVLTF TGTGCCAGTAGTATCAGGGTGTCGGGGGCCAACGTCCTGACTTTC
. once TRBJ1-2 TRBV5-6 CASSLGRGAYGYTF TGTGCCAGCAGCTTGGGGCGGGGGGCCTATGGCTACACCTTC
TRBD2 few TRBJ2-2 TRBV4-1 CASSPRRGVNTGELFF TGCGCCAGCAGCCCCCGGCGGGGGGTGAACACCGGGGAGCTGTTTTTT
TRBD2 . TRBJ2-1 TRBV4-2 CASSQVFGGGVGNEQFF TGTGCCAGCAGCCAAGTGTTTGGCGGGGGGGTCGGCAATGAGCAGTTCTTC
TRBD2 . TRBJ2-1 TRBV6-4 CASSDTSGGYNEQFF TGTGCCAGCAGTGACACTAGCGGGGGATACAATGAGCAGTTCTTC
. . TRBJ1-3 TRBV7-2 CASSSDSYSGNTIYF TGTGCCAGCAGCTCTGACAGTTACTCTGGAAACACCATATATTTT
TRBD1 . TRBJ2-1 TRBV5-1 CASSSRQGANEQFF TGCGCCAGCAGTTCACGACAGGGGGCAAATGAGCAGTTCTTC
TRBD1 . TRBJ2-1 TRBV18 CASTERQGPYNEQFF TGTGCCAGCACAGAGAGACAGGGGCCCTACAATGAGCAGTTCTTC
. . TRBJ1-1 TRBV7-2 CASSLVGGQEGRTEAFF TGTGCCAGCAGCTTAGTCGGTGGGCAGGAGGGTAGAACTGAAGCTTTCTTT
TRBD2 . TRBJ2-1 TRBV5-4 CASSPGLAGGLNEQFF TGTGCCAGCAGCCCGGGACTAGCGGGGGGCCTGAATGAGCAGTTCTTC
TRBD1 . TRBJ1-5 TRBV19 CASIPGTGAQPQHF TGTGCCAGTATCCCCGGGACAGGGGCTCAGCCCCAGCATTTT
. . TRBJ1-3 TRBV15 CATSRDSTETGNTIYF TGTGCCACCAGCAGAGATTCGACAGAGACTGGAAACACCATATATTTT
TRBD1 . TRBJ1-2 TRBV5-1 CASSPDRVRGYTF TGCGCCAGCAGCCCTGACAGGGTCCGTGGCTACACCTTC
. . TRBJ1-1 TRBV3-1/TRBV3-2 CASSQDRNTEAFF TGTGCCAGCAGCCAAGACAGGAACACTGAAGCTTTCTTT
. . TRBJ2-7 TRBV6-2/TRBV6-3 CASSYQRNEQYF TGTGCCAGCAGTTACCAGAGGAACGAGCAGTACTTC
. . TRBJ2-2 TRBV6-1 CASREERGFDTGELFF TGTGCCAGCAGGGAAGAAAGGGGGTTTGACACCGGGGAGCTGTTTTTT
. . TRBJ2-1 TRBV7-9 CASSSGNRVYSNEQFF TGTGCCAGCAGCTCAGGGAACAGGGTTTATAGCAATGAGCAGTTCTTC
. . TRBJ1-4 TRBV18 CASSGGVDNEKLFF TGTGCCAGCTCTGGAGGGGTGGATAATGAAAAACTGTTTTTT
. . TRBJ1-1 TRBV28 CASSLIARPEAFF TGTGCCAGCAGTTTAATCGCCAGGCCTGAAGCTTTCTTT
. . TRBJ1-1 TRBV30 CACREQGRGTEAFF TGTGCCTGTAGGGAGCAGGGGAGGGGCACTGAAGCTTTCTTT
. . TRBJ2-1 TRBV19 CASSPRGAGSYNEQFF TGTGCCAGTAGTCCAAGAGGAGCGGGCTCCTACAATGAGCAGTTCTTC
TRBD2 . TRBJ2-1 TRBV2 CASESQGLAGNEQFF TGTGCCAGCGAGTCTCAAGGACTAGCAGGTAATGAGCAGTTCTTC
. . TRBJ1-5 TRBV30 CAWTGPRGQPQHF TGTGCCTGGACCGGACCAAGGGGTCAGCCCCAGCATTTT
TRBD1 few TRBJ1-2 TRBV5-4 CASSLGRGEGAKGYTF TGTGCCAGCAGCTTGGGCCGGGGTGAGGGGGCTAAAGGCTACACCTTC
TRBD1 . TRBJ1-6 TRBV9 CASSEGQGGGSPLHF TGTGCCAGCAGCGAGGGACAGGGAGGTGGTTCACCCCTCCACTTT